The rows below give T cell receptor beta chains drawn from one sample of a study of human T cells and chemical hapten exposure. TCRdb reanalysed the 5' RACE reads using MiXCR and keeps one entry per CDR3 protein. The sample has 70,000 to 85,000 distinct CDR3 sequences, around 15% seen once; the top ten hold 6.8%. The receptors were gathered from a female donor in good health. Both conserved end residues are part of each CDR3. A D gene is named only where the DNA matches it firmly. The size field is filled for only some rows; it gives once, few, many or a size class.

CATSDPRPGRETQYF	TGTGCCACCAGTGATCCCCGACCGGGCAGAGAGACCCAGTACTTC	TRBJ2-5	-	-	TRBV24-1	15
CASSQGRTGGDGNQPQHF	TGCGCCAGCAGCCAAGGGCGGACAGGGGGCGACGGCAATCAGCCCCAGCATTTT	TRBJ1-5	TRBD1	-	TRBV4-1	18
CASTKAGSNTEAFF	TGTGCCAGCACCAAGGCAGGGTCGAACACTGAAGCTTTCTTT	TRBJ1-1	-	few	TRBV7-8	14
CSARDSGGAYTDTQYF	TGCAGTGCTAGAGATAGTGGCGGGGCCTACACAGATACGCAGTATTTT	TRBJ2-3	-	few	TRBV20-1	16
CASRRESSTDTQYF	TGTGCCAGCAGGAGGGAGTCTAGCACAGATACGCAGTATTTT	TRBJ2-3	-	-	TRBV2	14
CAWRARGQLNSPLHF	TGTGCCTGGAGGGCCAGGGGACAACTTAATTCACCCCTCCACTTT	TRBJ1-6	-	-	TRBV30	15
CASSPPRGGPGELFF	TGTGCCAGCAGTCCGCCCCGGGGGGGCCCCGGGGAGCTGTTTTTT	TRBJ2-2	TRBD2	-	TRBV6-2/TRBV6-3	15
CASSLGQGSGYTF	TGTGCCAGCAGTTTAGGGCAGGGCAGTGGCTACACCTTC	TRBJ1-2	-	-	TRBV12-3/TRBV12-4	13
CASTQRGGRALIEQYF	TGTGCCAGCACCCAAAGAGGCGGGAGGGCTCTGATCGAGCAGTACTTC	TRBJ2-7	TRBD2	few	TRBV28	16
CASSLEGVGYGYTF	TGCGCCAGCAGCTTGGAGGGGGTCGGCTATGGCTACACCTTC	TRBJ1-2	-	many	TRBV5-1	14
CAWRPGGEGYEQYF	TGTGCCTGGAGGCCCGGGGGGGAGGGCTACGAGCAGTACTTC	TRBJ2-7	TRBD2	-	TRBV30	14
CSVDRTGERETQYF	TGCAGCGTTGACCGGACAGGGGAGCGGGAGACCCAGTACTTC	TRBJ2-5	TRBD1	-	TRBV29-1	14
CASSLDRQETQYF	TGTGCCAGCAGCTTGGACAGGCAAGAGACCCAGTACTTC	TRBJ2-5	TRBD1	-	TRBV7-9	13
CASSLTAGVGYGYTF	TGCGCCAGCAGCTTGACGGCAGGGGTAGGCTATGGCTACACCTTC	TRBJ1-2	-	few	TRBV5-1	15
CASSWTGLGETQYF	TGTGCCAGCAGCTGGACAGGGTTAGGAGAGACCCAGTACTTC	TRBJ2-5	TRBD1	-	TRBV7-2	14
CASSPTVSDGGTF	TGTGCCAGCAGTCCTACGGTCTCGGACGGGGGCACCTTC	TRBJ1-2	-	few	TRBV12-3/TRBV12-4	13
CASSQVSGGYNEQFF	TGTGCCAGCAGCCAAGTTAGCGGGGGCTACAATGAGCAGTTCTTC	TRBJ2-1	TRBD2	few	TRBV3-1	15
CATYSPRALHGTQYF	TGTGCCACCTACTCCCCACGAGCGCTCCATGGGACCCAGTACTTC	TRBJ2-5	-	-	TRBV24-1	15
CATQGSSPSVTEAFF	TGTGCCACCCAGGGCAGCAGCCCTTCCGTCACTGAAGCTTTCTTT	TRBJ1-1	-	-	TRBV10-3	15
CASSLMGTTDYGYTF	TGTGCCAGCAGCTTAATGGGGACGACCGACTATGGCTACACCTTC	TRBJ1-2	-	few	TRBV7-9	15
CSVGEPGFNEKLFF	TGCAGCGTGGGAGAGCCAGGGTTTAATGAAAAACTGTTTTTT	TRBJ1-4	-	few	TRBV29-1	14
CASSRGVVGGGAANEQFF	TGTGCCAGCAGCCGGGGGGTAGTAGGCGGGGGGGCCGCCAATGAGCAGTTCTTC	TRBJ2-1	TRBD2	-	TRBV5-4	18
CASSLTGMTEAFF	TGTGCCAGCAGCCTGACAGGGATGACTGAAGCTTTCTTT	TRBJ1-1	TRBD1	-	TRBV7-8	13
CSASWLARYNEQFF	TGCAGTGCTAGTTGGCTAGCGCGATACAATGAGCAGTTCTTC	TRBJ2-1	-	-	TRBV20-1	14
CASSHLRGVGDNQPQHF	TGCGCCAGCAGCCACCTGAGGGGCGTAGGGGACAATCAGCCCCAGCATTTT	TRBJ1-5	-	-	TRBV4-1	17
CSVDGQYNEQFF	TGCAGCGTTGATGGGCAGTACAATGAGCAGTTCTTC	TRBJ2-1	-	-	TRBV29-1	12
CASSQVGTAGIYGYTF	TGTGCCAGCAGCCAAGTTGGGACAGCAGGGATCTATGGCTACACCTTC	TRBJ1-2	TRBD1	few	TRBV3-1	16
CASSSGTSGKQETQYF	TGTGCCAGCAGCAGCGGGACTAGCGGCAAACAAGAGACCCAGTACTTC	TRBJ2-5	TRBD2	-	TRBV7-9	16
CASSLVRPDPKNIQYF	TGCGCCAGCAGCTTGGTGCGACCCGACCCCAAAAACATTCAGTACTTC	TRBJ2-4	-	few	TRBV5-1	16
CASSYQQGWQPQHF	TGTGCCAGCAGTTACCAACAGGGTTGGCAGCCCCAGCATTTT	TRBJ1-5	-	many	TRBV6-2/TRBV6-3	14
CSARGFPQEPYEQYF	TGCAGTGCTAGGGGGTTTCCCCAAGAGCCCTACGAGCAGTACTTC	TRBJ2-7	-	-	TRBV20-1	15
CASSLARDRGLEQYF	TGTGCCAGCAGCTTAGCCCGGGACAGGGGGCTCGAGCAGTACTTC	TRBJ2-7	TRBD1	few	TRBV7-2	15
CASSLSGAKGNTIYF	TGTGCCAGCAGCTTAAGCGGGGCTAAGGGAAACACCATATATTTT	TRBJ1-3	-	-	TRBV7-9	15
CSVQGTSGRAAREQYF	TGCAGCGTTCAGGGTACTAGCGGGAGGGCCGCGCGGGAGCAGTACTTC	TRBJ2-7	TRBD2	once	TRBV29-1	16
CSVEGAGENYGYTF	TGCAGCGTTGAGGGGGCAGGGGAGAATTATGGCTACACCTTC	TRBJ1-2	-	-	TRBV29-1	14
CASSSQTSRAGEQFF	TGTGCCAGCAGTTCCCAGACTAGTAGGGCGGGTGAGCAGTTCTTC	TRBJ2-1	-	few	TRBV27	15
CASSLGLATMLTGELFF	TGTGCCAGCAGCTTAGGCCTTGCGACCATGCTCACCGGGGAGCTGTTTTTT	TRBJ2-2	-	few	TRBV7-2	17
CASSLGTDGEEKLFF	TGCGCCAGCAGTCTGGGAACAGATGGAGAAGAAAAACTGTTTTTT	TRBJ1-4	-	-	TRBV10-2	15
CASSPGQDGEKLFF	TGTGCCAGCAGCCCAGGACAGGACGGTGAAAAACTGTTTTTT	TRBJ1-4	TRBD1	-	TRBV7-9	14
CASSLGNQETQYF	TGTGCCAGCAGCTTAGGGAACCAAGAGACCCAGTACTTC	TRBJ2-5	-	few	TRBV7-2	13
CASSLRAQETQYF	TGTGCCAGCAGCTTACGCGCACAAGAGACCCAGTACTTC	TRBJ2-5	-	few	TRBV5-4	13
CASSASGQGRTEAFF	TGTGCCAGCAGCGCATCGGGACAGGGAAGGACTGAAGCTTTCTTT	TRBJ1-1	TRBD1	-	TRBV9	15
CASSGWDKERSYTF	TGTGCCAGCAGCGGATGGGACAAGGAAAGAAGCTACACCTTC	TRBJ1-2	-	-	TRBV5-5	14
CASSLAWTGGDGYTF	TGTGCCAGCAGCTTGGCCTGGACAGGGGGCGATGGCTACACCTTC	TRBJ1-2	TRBD1	-	TRBV5-6	15
CASRPGLAGGGVNEQFF	TGTGCCAGCAGACCCGGACTAGCGGGAGGAGGCGTCAATGAGCAGTTCTTC	TRBJ2-1	TRBD2	-	TRBV12-3/TRBV12-4	17
CASSIDLREAGGSHEQFF	TGTGCCAGTAGTATAGATCTAAGGGAAGCGGGAGGATCCCATGAGCAGTTCTTC	TRBJ2-1	TRBD2	-	TRBV19	18
CASTMTLYSNQPQHF	TGCGCCAGCACCATGACACTCTATAGCAATCAGCCCCAGCATTTT	TRBJ1-5	-	-	TRBV23-1	15
CASSAPGLIGGQYF	TGTGCCAGCAGTGCTCCGGGACTGATCGGCGGGCAGTACTTC	TRBJ2-7	-	-	TRBV28	14